Shown below are 19 T cell receptor beta chains from a single sample sequenced in a study of cytomegalovirus exposure and HLA in healthy donors. The PCR contained 60 Vbeta and 13 Jbeta primers. The protocol was immunoSEQ multiplex PCR, while the TCRdb copy is restricted to in-frame clones and leaves out a portion. Found here are 150,000 to 250,000 clones; the top ten clones hold roughly 0.74%. Sample: PBMCs. These receptors all stem from a boy younger than 18 in good health and CMV-seronegative.

The chain has TRBV5-6 and TRBJ1-2; 9 bases fit TRBD1. Germline V gene lookup returns CDR1 SGHDT and CDR2 YYEEEE. This CDR3 has 16 residues. V gave up 3 bases and J gave up 8 bases; unmatched junction bases: 14. This CDR3 is CASSSDHRGQLGGYTF. The CDR3 DNA reads TGTGCCAGCAGCTCCGACCACAGGGGGCAATTGGGGGGCTACACCTTC.

The chain couples TRBV5-1 to TRBJ1-6, with 9 bases fitting TRBD1. CDR1 and CDR2 (germline): SGHRS, YFSETQ. This CDR3 has 17 residues. The V gene end was trimmed by 0 bases and the J gene end by 8 bases; junction bases not matched to a gene: 9. This CDR3 reads CASSLDTGGTLDSPLHF. CDR3 coding DNA: TGCGCCAGCAGCTTGGATACAGGGGGCACACTTGATTCACCCCTCCACTTT. The full variable domain, in which reference TRBV5-1 and TRBJ1-6 provide the parts outside the CDR3, is KAGVTQTPRYLIKTRGQQVTLSCSPISGHRSVSWYQQTPGQGLQFLFEYFSETQRNKGNFPGRFSGRQFSNSRSEMNVSTLELGDSALYLCASSLDTGGTLDSPLHFGNGTRLTVT.

The genes are TRBV4-1 and TRBJ1-5, with D unresolved. The CDR3 is made up of 13 amino acids. Trimming took off 3 bases at V and 5 bases at J, with 8 bases between the two ends. From germline, CDR1 is MGHRA and CDR2 YSYEKL. DNA for the CDR3: TGCGCCAGCAGCCATGGCGGGGATCAGCCCCAGCATTTT. As protein: CASSHGGDQPQHF.

The chain carries TRBV11-3 and TRBJ2-7; maybe TRBD1 (6 bases). V was cut by 6 bases and J by 6 bases, with 15 bases left in between. The CDR3 is 13 residues long. Germline CDR1 reads SGHNT; CDR2 reads YENEEA. In nucleotides, the CDR3 is TGTGCCAGCAGTCTATCACAGGGCTTCGAGCAGTACTTC. Protein sequence: CASSLSQGFEQYF. Using reference TRBV11-3 and TRBJ2-7 for the parts outside the CDR3, the full variable domain is EAGVVQSPRYKIIEKKQPVAFWCNPISGHNTLYWYLQNLGQGPELLIRYENEEAVDDSQLPKDRFSAERLKGVDSTLKIQPAELGDSAVYLCASSLSQGFEQYFGPGTRLTVT.

V usage is TRBV5-1 and J usage is TRBJ2-5; 8 bases fit TRBD2. The germline V gene has CDR1 SGHRS and CDR2 YFSETQ. The CDR3 totals 14 residues. The J segment lost 3 bases and the V segment lost 2 bases, leaving 3 bases of the junction unmatched. In DNA, the CDR3 is TGCGCCAGCAGCTTACCGGGGGGGAAAGAGACCCAGTACTTC. Protein sequence: CASSLPGGKETQYF.

The chain joins TRBV14 to TRBJ2-5; D may be TRBD2 (5 bases). The J call may be in error: the DNA end matches TRBJ2-7 better. In germline, CDR1 is SGHDN, CDR2 FVKESK. This CDR3 has 15 amino acids. This CDR3 reads CASSQAFGLDYEQYF. The CDR3 nucleotides read TGTGCCAGCAGCCAAGCATTCGGACTGGACTACGAGCAGTACTTC.

As concerns this clone: This sample also contains other DNA sequences that code for the same CDR3. The CDR3 nucleotides read TGTGCCAGCTCTCCGGACAGGGGTACTGAAGCTTTCTTT. Residues: CASSPDRGTEAFF. This rearrangement joins TRBV18 to TRBJ1-1; 9 bases map to TRBD1. Trimming at V came to 6 bases and at J to 5 bases, leaving 4 bases not matched to a gene. This CDR3 is 13 amino acids long. The germline CDR1 and CDR2 sequences are KGHSH and LQKENI.

The chain recombines TRBV2 with TRBJ1-2; possible D gene TRBD1, 6 bases. This CDR3 comprises 13 residues. With 7 bases removed from V and 8 bases from J, the gap between germline ends came to 17 bases. Germline V gives CDR1 SNHLY, CDR2 FYNNEI. The CDR3 reads CASKNEKGDGYTF. DNA of the CDR3: TGTGCCAGCAAAAACGAGAAGGGGGACGGCTACACCTTC.

The chain has TRBV7-3 and TRBJ2-3; D unresolved. The V and J ends lost 3 bases and 2 bases respectively, with 15 bases between them. The CDR3 length is 16 residues. Germline CDR1 and CDR2: SGHTA and FQGTGA. The CDR3 DNA sequence: TGTGCCAGCAGCTTGCCTGGTGGCCGATACACAGATACGCAGTATTTT. Protein: CASSLPGGRYTDTQYF.

V usage is TRBV30 and J usage is TRBJ1-2; 10 bases agree with TRBD1. After removal of 0 bases from V and 6 bases from J, the junction contained 7 bases not matched to a gene. The germline V gene has CDR1 GTSNPN and CDR2 SVGIG (reference sequence). This CDR3 region has 15 residues. The CDR3 DNA follows: TGTGCCTGGAGTGTTGCGGGACAGGGGTGGAATGGCTACACCTTC. Its protein product is CAWSVAGQGWNGYTF.

This chain connects TRBV9 to TRBJ2-3; 10 bases line up with TRBD1. This CDR3 contains 16 residues. Per germline, CDR1 SGDLS and CDR2 YYNGEE. V was clipped by 3 bases and J by 3 bases; unmatched bases: 7. The CDR3 sequence is CASSAYDRGRTDTQYF. The CDR3 DNA reads TGTGCCAGCAGCGCTTACGACAGGGGGCGAACAGATACGCAGTATTTT. Together with reference TRBV9 and TRBJ2-3, the CDR3 gives the full variable domain: DSGVTQTPKHLITATGQRVTLRCSPRSGDLSVYWYQQSLDQGLQFLIQYYNGEERAKGNILERFSAQQFPDLHSELNLSSLELGDSALYFCASSAYDRGRTDTQYFGPGTRLTVL.

This chain connects TRBV29-1 to TRBJ1-3; D remains unclear. Germline V lookup: CDR1 SQVTM, CDR2 ANQGSEA. CDR3 size: 13 residues. V shed 7 bases and J shed 0 bases, with 10 bases lying between them. The CDR3 bases are TGCAGCGGGCTCAGTGCCTCTGGAAACACCATATATTTT. It translates to CSGLSASGNTIYF.

As DNA, the CDR3 is TGTGCCAGCAGCCCCCGGACAGGCCTCGCTTCACCCCTCCACTTT. This sequence encodes CASSPRTGLASPLHF. This chain joins TRBV9 and TRBJ1-6; 7 bases are a match to TRBD1. The V and J ends lost 4 bases and 9 bases, in that order; junction bases with no gene match: 10. The CDR3 runs to 15 residues. CDR1 and CDR2 (germline): SGDLS, YYNGEE.

The chain recombines TRBV5-5 with TRBJ2-1; 11 bases align to TRBD1. Germline-derived CDR1 and CDR2 are SGHKS and YYEKEE (reference sequence). J was trimmed by 9 bases and V by 5 bases; bases with no gene match: 4. The CDR3 has 13 residues. The CDR3 DNA follows: TGTGCCAGCAGGTCCGGGACAGGGGGTGAGCAGTTCTTC. Its translation: CASRSGTGGEQFF.

CDR3: CASSYTNRAPNEKLFF. The CDR3 DNA sequence: TGTGCCAGCAGTTACACAAACAGGGCACCTAATGAAAAACTGTTTTTT. This sequence joins TRBV6-6 and TRBJ1-4; D possibly corresponds to TRBD1 (6 bases). V lost 2 bases, J lost 3 bases, and 13 bases lay in between. This CDR3 is 16 amino acids long. Germline V lookup: CDR1 MNHNY, CDR2 SVGAGI (reference sequence).

The chain uses TRBV5-1 and TRBJ1-3; no clear D. Germline assignment: CDR1 SGHRS and CDR2 YFSETQ. The CDR3 consists of 11 residues. Trimming took 6 bases from V and 4 from J, leaving 5 bases between them. In DNA form, the CDR3 reads TGCGCCAGCATGGGCGGAAACACCATATATTTT. Encoded protein: CASMGGNTIYF.

The V call is TRBV2, the J call TRBJ1-5; tentatively, D is TRBD1 (6 bases). Germline CDR1 and CDR2: SNHLY and FYNNEI. Trimming cost V 1 base and J 4 bases, with 11 bases left between them. CDR3 length: 15 residues. The CDR3 DNA sequence: TGTGCCAGCAGTGAAGAGGGGGTGAGGAATCAGCCCCAGCATTTT. The encoded protein is CASSEEGVRNQPQHF.

The V gene is TRBV5-1, the J gene TRBJ2-7, with a possible D match to TRBD2 (5 bases). Trimming took off 0 bases at V and 4 bases at J, with 11 bases between the two ends. The CDR3 has 14 amino acids. Germline V gene data show CDR1 as SGHRS and CDR2 as YFSETQ. Here the CDR3 reads CASSLGTVVYEQYF. For the CDR3, the DNA is TGCGCCAGCAGCTTGGGGACTGTTGTTTACGAGCAGTACTTC.

This chain links TRBV7-6 with TRBJ2-5, with D perhaps matching TRBD2 (6 bases). V lost 1 base and J lost 1, with 13 bases in between. This CDR3 has 16 residues. Germline V gene lookup returns CDR1 SGHVS and CDR2 FNYEAQ. CDR3 in amino acids: CASSLVHAGLQETQYF. In nucleotides, the CDR3 is TGTGCCAGCAGCTTAGTTCACGCGGGACTCCAAGAGACCCAGTACTTC.